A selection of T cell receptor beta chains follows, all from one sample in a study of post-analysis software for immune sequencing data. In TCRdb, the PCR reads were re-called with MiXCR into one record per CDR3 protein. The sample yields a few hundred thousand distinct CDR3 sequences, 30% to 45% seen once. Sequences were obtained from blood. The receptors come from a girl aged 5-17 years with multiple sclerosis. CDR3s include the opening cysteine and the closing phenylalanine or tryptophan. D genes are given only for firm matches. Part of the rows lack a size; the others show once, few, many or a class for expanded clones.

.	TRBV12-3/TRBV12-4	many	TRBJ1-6	TGTGCCAGCAGCCAAAGTACACCCCTCCACTTT	CASSQSTPLHF
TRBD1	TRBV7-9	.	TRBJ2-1	TGTGCCGGCAGCTTAGCAGGGACAGGGGTCAATGAGCAGTTCTTC	CAGSLAGTGVNEQFF
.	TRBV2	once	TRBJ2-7	TGTGCCAGCAGCCAAACAGGCTACGAGCAGTACTTC	CASSQTGYEQYF
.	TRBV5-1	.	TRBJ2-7	TGCGCCAGCAGCTTGGTCGAAGGGTCCTACGAGCAGTACTTC	CASSLVEGSYEQYF
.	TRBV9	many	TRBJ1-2	TGTGCCAGCAGCCCCGAAATGGGCCGACCCGTTGGCTACACCTTC	CASSPEMGRPVGYTF
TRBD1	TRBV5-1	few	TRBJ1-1	TGCGCCAGCAGCCCGTGGACAGGGGTGGGCACTGAAGCTTTCTTT	CASSPWTGVGTEAFF
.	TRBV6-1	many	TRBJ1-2	TGTGCCAGTATGGACGGACTCTACACCTTC	CASMDGLYTF
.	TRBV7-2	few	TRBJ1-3	TGTGCCAGCAGCTCATCGTCGGGAAACACCATATATTTT	CASSSSSGNTIYF
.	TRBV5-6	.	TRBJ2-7	TGTGCCAGCAGCTTGCGCTCGGGCTACGAGCAGTACTTC	CASSLRSGYEQYF
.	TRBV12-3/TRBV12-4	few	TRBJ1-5	TGTGCCAGCAGTTTTATGGGGAGGGAGCAGCCCCAGCATTTT	CASSFMGREQPQHF
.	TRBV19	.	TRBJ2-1	TGTGCCAGTAGGCAACTAGGGGATTACAATGAGCAGTTCTTC	CASRQLGDYNEQFF
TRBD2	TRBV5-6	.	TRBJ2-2	TGTGCCAGCAGCTTGGAGGAGGGACTAGCGACCGGGGAGCTGTTTTTT	CASSLEEGLATGELFF
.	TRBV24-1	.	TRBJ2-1	TGTGCCACCGAAGACAGCTCCTACAATGAGCAGTTCTTC	CATEDSSYNEQFF
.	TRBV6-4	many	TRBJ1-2	TGTGCCAGCAGTGACTCTCAAGAGACCCCATTATATGGCTACACCTTC	CASSDSQETPLYGYTF
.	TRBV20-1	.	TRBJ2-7	TGCAGTGGGACAGCGAGCTCCTACGAGCAGTACTTC	CSGTASSYEQYF
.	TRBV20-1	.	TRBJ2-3	TGCAGTGCTCTCATCAGGGGGGCGCCCCCAGATACGCAGTATTTT	CSALIRGAPPDTQYF
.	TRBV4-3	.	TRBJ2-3	TGCGTCAGCAGCCAAGATACGCAGGGAACAGATACGCAGTATTTT	CVSSQDTQGTDTQYF
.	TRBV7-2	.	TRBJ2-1	TGTGCCAGCAGCCGCTATTACAATGAGCAGTTCTTC	CASSRYYNEQFF
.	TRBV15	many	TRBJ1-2	TGTGCCACCAGTGCTTTTAACTATGGCTACACCTTC	CATSAFNYGYTF
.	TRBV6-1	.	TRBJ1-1	TGTGCCAGCAGTGTGAGGGGCCCGAACACTGAAGCTTTCTTT	CASSVRGPNTEAFF
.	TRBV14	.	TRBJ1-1	TGTGCCAGCAGCCCGAGGATTGAAGCTTTCTTT	CASSPRIEAFF
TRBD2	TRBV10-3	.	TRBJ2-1	TGTGCCATCGGCAAGAGTACCGGACTAGCGGGAGGATTCGAGCAGTTCTTC	CAIGKSTGLAGGFEQFF
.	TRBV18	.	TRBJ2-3	TGTGCCAGCTCACCACCGACAAGAAGCACAGATACGCAGTATTTT	CASSPPTRSTDTQYF
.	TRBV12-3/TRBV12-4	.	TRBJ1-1	TGTGCCAGCAGTCCCTCCTACACTGAAGCTTTCTTT	CASSPSYTEAFF
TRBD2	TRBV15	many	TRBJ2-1	TGTGCCACCAGCAGAGTCGGGACTAGCGGGAGGTTAAACAATGAGCAGTTCTTC	CATSRVGTSGRLNNEQFF
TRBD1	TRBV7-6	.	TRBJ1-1	TGTGCCAGCGGCGCTTGGACAGGGCCTCGAGAAGCTTTCTTT	CASGAWTGPREAFF
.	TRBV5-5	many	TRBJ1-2	TGTGCCAGCAGCCGCGACGATGGCTACACCTTC	CASSRDDGYTF
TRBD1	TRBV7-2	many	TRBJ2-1	TGTGCCAGCAGCAGACCCCTATGGGACAGCAATGAGCAGTTCTTC	CASSRPLWDSNEQFF
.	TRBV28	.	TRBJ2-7	TGTGCCAGCAGCCAACCCCTGTACGAGCAGTACTTC	CASSQPLYEQYF
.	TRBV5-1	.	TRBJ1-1	TGCGCCAGCAGCACTGACTTCGTGGACACTGAAGCTTTCTTT	CASSTDFVDTEAFF
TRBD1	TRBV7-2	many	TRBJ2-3	TGTGCCAGCAGCTTATCGGGACAGGGGACAGATACGCAGTATTTT	CASSLSGQGTDTQYF
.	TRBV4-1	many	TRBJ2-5	TGCGCCAGCAGCCAAGAGGGTACCGGGTCAGAGACCCAGTACTTC	CASSQEGTGSETQYF
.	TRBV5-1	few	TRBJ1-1	TGCGCCAGCAGCTTGGCTGGGGGCACCCGCACTGAAGCTTTCTTT	CASSLAGGTRTEAFF
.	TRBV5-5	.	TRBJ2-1	TGTGCCAGCAGCATGGCCTCGGTAGATGAGCAGTTCTTC	CASSMASVDEQFF
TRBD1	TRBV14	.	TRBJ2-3	TGTGCCAGCAGCCCTCTTAACAGGGGAGATACGCAGTATTTT	CASSPLNRGDTQYF
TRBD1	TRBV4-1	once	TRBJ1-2	TGCGCCAGCAGCCAAGATTGGCAGGGGGTCAGTGGCTACACCTTC	CASSQDWQGVSGYTF
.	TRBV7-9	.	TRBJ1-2	TGTGCCAGCAGCTTAGGAAGGTCTGTTGGGAAGAACTATGGCTACACCTTC	CASSLGRSVGKNYGYTF
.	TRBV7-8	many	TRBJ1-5	TGTGCCAGCAGCCCTCGTCCGAGGGCGGTGGGCAATCAGCCCCAGCATTTT	CASSPRPRAVGNQPQHF
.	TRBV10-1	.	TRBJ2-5	TGCGCCAGCAGTGACAACGGGGAGACCCAGTACTTC	CASSDNGETQYF
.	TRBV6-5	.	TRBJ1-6	TGTGCCGTCGGACAGAAAAATTCACCCCTCCACTTT	CAVGQKNSPLHF
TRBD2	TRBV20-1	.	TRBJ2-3	TGCAGTGCGGAAGCTAGCGGGGGAGCCACAGATACGCAGTATTTT	CSAEASGGATDTQYF
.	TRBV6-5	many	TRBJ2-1	TGTGCCAGCAGTTACTCGCTGGGGGTGTACAATGAGCAGTTCTTC	CASSYSLGVYNEQFF
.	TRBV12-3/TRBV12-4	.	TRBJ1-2	TGTGCCAGCAGCCAGACCGGCTATGGCTACACCTTC	CASSQTGYGYTF
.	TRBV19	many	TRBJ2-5	TGTGCCAGTAGTATACAGGAGACCCAGTACTTC	CASSIQETQYF
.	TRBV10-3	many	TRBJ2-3	TGTGCCACCACGGGGCTCCTCACAGATACGCAGTATTTT	CATTGLLTDTQYF
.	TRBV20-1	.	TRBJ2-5	TGCAGTGCTAGAGGGGTGATCGAAGACCAAGAGACCCAGTACTTC	CSARGVIEDQETQYF
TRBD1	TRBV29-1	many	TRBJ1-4	TGCAGCGTTGAAGGGACAGGGACTGAAAAACTGTTTTTT	CSVEGTGTEKLFF
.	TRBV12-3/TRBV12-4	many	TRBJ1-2	TGTGCCAGCAGTCCGGGAGAATTCTATGGCTACACCTTC	CASSPGEFYGYTF
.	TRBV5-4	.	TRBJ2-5	TGTGCCAGCAGCTTCCAGGGAGCGGCCCAAGAGACCCAGTACTTC	CASSFQGAAQETQYF
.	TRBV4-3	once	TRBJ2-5	TGCGCCAGCAGCCAATTCCTGGGCTACCAAGAGACCCAGTACTTC	CASSQFLGYQETQYF